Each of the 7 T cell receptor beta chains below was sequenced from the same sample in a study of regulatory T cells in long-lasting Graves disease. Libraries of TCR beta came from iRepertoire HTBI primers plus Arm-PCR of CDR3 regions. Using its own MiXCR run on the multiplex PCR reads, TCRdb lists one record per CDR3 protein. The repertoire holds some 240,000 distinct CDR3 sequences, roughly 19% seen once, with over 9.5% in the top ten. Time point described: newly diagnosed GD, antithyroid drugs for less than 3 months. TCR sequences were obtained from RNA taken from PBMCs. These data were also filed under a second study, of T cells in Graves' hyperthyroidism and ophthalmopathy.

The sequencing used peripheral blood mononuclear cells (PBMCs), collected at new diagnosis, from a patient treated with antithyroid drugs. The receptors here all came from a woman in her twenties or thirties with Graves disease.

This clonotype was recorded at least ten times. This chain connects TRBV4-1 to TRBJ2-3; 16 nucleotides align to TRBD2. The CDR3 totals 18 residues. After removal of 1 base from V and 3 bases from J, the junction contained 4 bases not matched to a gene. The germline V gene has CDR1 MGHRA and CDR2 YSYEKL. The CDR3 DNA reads TGCGCCAGCAGCCAAGGGGGACTAGCGGGGGGGTATACAGATACGCAGTATTTT. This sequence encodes CASSQGGLAGGYTDTQYF.

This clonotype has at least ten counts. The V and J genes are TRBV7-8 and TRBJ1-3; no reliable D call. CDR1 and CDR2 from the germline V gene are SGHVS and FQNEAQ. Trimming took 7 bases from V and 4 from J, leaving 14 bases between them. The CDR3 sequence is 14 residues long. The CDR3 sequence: CASKVEASGNTIYF. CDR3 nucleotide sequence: TGTGCCAGCAAAGTGGAGGCCTCCGGAAACACCATATATTTT. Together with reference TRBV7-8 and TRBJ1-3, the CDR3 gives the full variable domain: GAGVSQSPRYKVAKRGQDVALRCDPISGHVSLFWYQQALGQGPEFLTYFQNEAQLDKSGLPSDRFFAERPEGSVSTLKIQRTQQEDSAVYLCASKVEASGNTIYFGEGSWLTVV.

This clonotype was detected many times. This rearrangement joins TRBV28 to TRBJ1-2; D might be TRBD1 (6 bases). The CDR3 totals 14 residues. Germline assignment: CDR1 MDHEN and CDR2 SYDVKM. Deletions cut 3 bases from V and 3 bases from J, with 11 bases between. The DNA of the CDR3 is TGTGCCAGCAGTTTCCGGGACAATTACTATGGCTACACCTTC. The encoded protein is CASSFRDNYYGYTF.

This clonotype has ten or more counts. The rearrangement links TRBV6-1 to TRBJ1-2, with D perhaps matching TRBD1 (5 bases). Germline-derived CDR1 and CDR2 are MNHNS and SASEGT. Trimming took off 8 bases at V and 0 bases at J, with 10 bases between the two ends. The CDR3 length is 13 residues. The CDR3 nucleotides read TGTGCCAGCGGACAACTTACTAACTATGGCTACACCTTC. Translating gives CASGQLTNYGYTF.

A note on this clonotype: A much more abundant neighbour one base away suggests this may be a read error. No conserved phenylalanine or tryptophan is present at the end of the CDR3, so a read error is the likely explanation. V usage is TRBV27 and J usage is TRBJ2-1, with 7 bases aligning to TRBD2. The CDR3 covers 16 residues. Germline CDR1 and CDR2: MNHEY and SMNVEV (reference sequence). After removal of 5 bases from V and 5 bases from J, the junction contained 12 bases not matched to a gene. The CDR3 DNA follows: TGTGCCAGCAGTCCCTGGCTTGGGGCGGGGGACAATGAGCAGTTCCTC. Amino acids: CASSPWLGAGDNEQFL.

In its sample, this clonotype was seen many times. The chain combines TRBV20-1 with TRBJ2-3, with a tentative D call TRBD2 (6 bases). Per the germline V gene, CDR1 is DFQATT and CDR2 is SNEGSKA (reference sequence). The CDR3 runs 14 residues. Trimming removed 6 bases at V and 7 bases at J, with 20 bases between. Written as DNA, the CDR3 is TGCAGTGCCCCCGAAGACGGGGGTCTCAATACGCAGTATTTT. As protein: CSAPEDGGLNTQYF.

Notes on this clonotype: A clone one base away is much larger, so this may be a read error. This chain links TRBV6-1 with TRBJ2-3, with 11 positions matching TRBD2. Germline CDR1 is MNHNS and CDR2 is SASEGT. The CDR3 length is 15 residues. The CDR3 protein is CAGSEIAGGGDTQYF. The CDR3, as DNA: TGTGCCGGCAGTGAAATAGCGGGAGGGGGCGATACGCAGTATTTT.